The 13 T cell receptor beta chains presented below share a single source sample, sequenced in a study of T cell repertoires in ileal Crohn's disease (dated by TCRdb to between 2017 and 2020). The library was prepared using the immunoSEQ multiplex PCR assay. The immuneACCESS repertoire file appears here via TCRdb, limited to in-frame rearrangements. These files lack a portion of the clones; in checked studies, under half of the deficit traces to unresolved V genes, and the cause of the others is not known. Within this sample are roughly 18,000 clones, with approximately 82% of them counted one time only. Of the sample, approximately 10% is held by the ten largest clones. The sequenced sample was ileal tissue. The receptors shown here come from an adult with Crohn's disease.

The CDR3 nucleotides are TGTGCCAGGACCCGTACCGGACTAGCTTACGAGCAGTACTTC. This translates into CARTRTGLAYEQYF. The chain employs TRBV6-5 and TRBJ2-7, with 8 positions matching TRBD2. Germline values: CDR1 MNHEY, CDR2 SVGAGI. Trimming took 9 bases from V and 4 from J; bases not matched to a gene: 11. The CDR3 runs to 14 residues.

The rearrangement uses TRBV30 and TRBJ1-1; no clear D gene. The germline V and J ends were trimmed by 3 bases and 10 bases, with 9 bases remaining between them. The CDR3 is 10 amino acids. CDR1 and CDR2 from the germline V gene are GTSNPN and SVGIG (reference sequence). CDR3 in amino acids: CAWRELVAFF. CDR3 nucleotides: TGTGCCTGGAGAGAGCTAGTAGCTTTCTTT. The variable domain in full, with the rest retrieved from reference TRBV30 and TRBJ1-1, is SQTIHQWPATLVQPVGSPLSLECTVEGTSNPNLYWYRQAAGRGLQLLFYSVGIGQISSEVPQNLSASRPQDRQFILSSKKLLLSDSGFYLCAWRELVAFFGQGTRLTVV.

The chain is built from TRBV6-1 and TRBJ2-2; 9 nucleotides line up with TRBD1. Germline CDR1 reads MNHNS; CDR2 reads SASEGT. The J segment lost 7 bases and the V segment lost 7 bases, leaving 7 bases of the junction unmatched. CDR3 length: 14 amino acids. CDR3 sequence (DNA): TGTGCCAGCACCAGGACAGGGGTTCACGGGGAGCTGTTTTTT. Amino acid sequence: CASTRTGVHGELFF.

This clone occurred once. In DNA form, the CDR3 reads TGTGCCAGCAGCTTAGCATCCGGCAATGAGCAGTTCTTC. Translation: CASSLASGNEQFF. The chain recombines TRBV11-2 with TRBJ2-1; D remains ambiguous. Germline CDR1 is SGHAT and CDR2 is FQNNGV. The CDR3 runs to 13 residues. The V gene lost 1 base and the J gene lost 6 bases, with 7 bases spanning the gap.

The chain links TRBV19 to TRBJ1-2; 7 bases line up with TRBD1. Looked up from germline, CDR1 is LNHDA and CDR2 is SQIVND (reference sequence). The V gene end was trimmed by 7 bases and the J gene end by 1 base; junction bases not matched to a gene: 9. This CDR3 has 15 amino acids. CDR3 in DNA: TGTGCCAGTAATACCTGGGACAGCCTTAACTATGGCTACACCTTC. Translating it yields CASNTWDSLNYGYTF.

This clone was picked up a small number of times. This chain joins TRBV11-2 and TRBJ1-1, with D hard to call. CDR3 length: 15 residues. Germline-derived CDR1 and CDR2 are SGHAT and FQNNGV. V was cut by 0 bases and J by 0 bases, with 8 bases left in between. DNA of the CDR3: TGTGCCAGCAGCTTAGATGGGCAGCTGAACACTGAAGCTTTCTTT. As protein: CASSLDGQLNTEAFF.

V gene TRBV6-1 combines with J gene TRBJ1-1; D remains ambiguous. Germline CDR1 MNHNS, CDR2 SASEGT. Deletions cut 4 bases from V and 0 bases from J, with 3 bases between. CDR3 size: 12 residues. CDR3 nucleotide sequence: TGTGCCAGCAGTGGGCTGAACACTGAAGCTTTCTTT. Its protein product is CASSGLNTEAFF.

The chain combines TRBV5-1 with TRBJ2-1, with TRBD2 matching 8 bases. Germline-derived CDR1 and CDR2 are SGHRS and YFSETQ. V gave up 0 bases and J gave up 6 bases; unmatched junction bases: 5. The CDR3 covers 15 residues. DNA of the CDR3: TGCGCCAGCAGCTTGGCCGGGGGGGGGCTCAATGAGCAGTTCTTC. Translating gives CASSLAGGGLNEQFF.

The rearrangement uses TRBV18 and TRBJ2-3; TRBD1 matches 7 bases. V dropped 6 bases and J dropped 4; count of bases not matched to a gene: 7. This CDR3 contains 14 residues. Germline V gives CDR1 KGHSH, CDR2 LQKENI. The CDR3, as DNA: TGTGCCAGCTCCCGAGACAGGGTCCCAGATACGCAGTATTTT. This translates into CASSRDRVPDTQYF.

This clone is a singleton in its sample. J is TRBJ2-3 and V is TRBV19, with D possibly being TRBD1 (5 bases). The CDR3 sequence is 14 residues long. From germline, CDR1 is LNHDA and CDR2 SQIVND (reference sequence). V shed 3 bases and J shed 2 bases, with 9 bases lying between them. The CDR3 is CASSMGRVTDTQYF. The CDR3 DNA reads TGTGCCAGTAGTATGGGCAGGGTCACAGATACGCAGTATTTT.

DNA for the CDR3: TGTGCCAGCAGCTTAGAGTTTGAGGCGGCGAACACCGGGGAGCTGTTTTTT. Translated, it gives CASSLEFEAANTGELFF. J is TRBJ2-2 and V is TRBV7-9; D gene uncertain. This CDR3 has 17 residues. Germline V gene sequence: CDR1 SEHNR, CDR2 FQNEAQ (reference sequence). Trimming removed 1 base from V and 0 bases from J, with 12 bases in between.

The CDR3 loop is CASSSTGGGETQYF. Here the CDR3 DNA reads TGTGCCAGCAGTTCGACAGGGGGCGGAGAGACCCAGTACTTC. The chain combines TRBV27 with TRBJ2-5; TRBD1 agrees at 10 bases. Germline CDR1 is MNHEY and CDR2 is SMNVEV (reference sequence). CDR3 length equals 14 residues. V shed 4 bases, J shed 4 bases, and the junction held 3 bases outside the gene matches.

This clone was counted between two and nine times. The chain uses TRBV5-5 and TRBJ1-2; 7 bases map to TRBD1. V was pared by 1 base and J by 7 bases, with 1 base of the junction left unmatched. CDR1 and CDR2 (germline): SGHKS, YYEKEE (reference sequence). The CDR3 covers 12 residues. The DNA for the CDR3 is TGTGCCAGCAGCTTGACAGGGGTTGGCTACACCTTC. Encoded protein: CASSLTGVGYTF.